The sequence of this TCR beta chain was determined in a study of T-cell reconstitution after alpha-beta-depleted transplantation in children. Findings and caveats of the study: At day 60, the high TCRbeta diversity found in some patients originated from recipient T cells and thymic progenitors that had survived.

J lost 4 bases, V lost 6 bases, and 4 bases had no gene match. This CDR3 contains 15 residues. In germline, CDR1 is MNHEY, CDR2 SVGEGT. A remark on this clonotype: Its antigen is not known.

The TCRbeta library incorporated unique molecular identifiers. TCRdb reprocessed the PCR reads with MiXCR, giving one entry per CDR3 protein. The table lists some 78,000 distinct CDR3 sequences, roughly an eighth of them singletons. This clonotype originated in a male patient aged 2-15 years who had a stem cell transplant for acute lymphoblastic leukemia, so the T cells may come from the graft donor. This chain uses TRBV6-2 or TRBV6-3 with TRBJ2-3; 13 bases align to TRBD2. The specimen was PBMCs, mostly from graft donor cells, collected 180 days after TCRalphabeta/CD19-depleted stem cell transplant. The chain's CDR3 is CASRLTSGRPDTQYF. The CDR3 DNA sequence: TGTGCCAGCAGGCTGACTAGCGGGAGGCCAGATACGCAGTATTTT.